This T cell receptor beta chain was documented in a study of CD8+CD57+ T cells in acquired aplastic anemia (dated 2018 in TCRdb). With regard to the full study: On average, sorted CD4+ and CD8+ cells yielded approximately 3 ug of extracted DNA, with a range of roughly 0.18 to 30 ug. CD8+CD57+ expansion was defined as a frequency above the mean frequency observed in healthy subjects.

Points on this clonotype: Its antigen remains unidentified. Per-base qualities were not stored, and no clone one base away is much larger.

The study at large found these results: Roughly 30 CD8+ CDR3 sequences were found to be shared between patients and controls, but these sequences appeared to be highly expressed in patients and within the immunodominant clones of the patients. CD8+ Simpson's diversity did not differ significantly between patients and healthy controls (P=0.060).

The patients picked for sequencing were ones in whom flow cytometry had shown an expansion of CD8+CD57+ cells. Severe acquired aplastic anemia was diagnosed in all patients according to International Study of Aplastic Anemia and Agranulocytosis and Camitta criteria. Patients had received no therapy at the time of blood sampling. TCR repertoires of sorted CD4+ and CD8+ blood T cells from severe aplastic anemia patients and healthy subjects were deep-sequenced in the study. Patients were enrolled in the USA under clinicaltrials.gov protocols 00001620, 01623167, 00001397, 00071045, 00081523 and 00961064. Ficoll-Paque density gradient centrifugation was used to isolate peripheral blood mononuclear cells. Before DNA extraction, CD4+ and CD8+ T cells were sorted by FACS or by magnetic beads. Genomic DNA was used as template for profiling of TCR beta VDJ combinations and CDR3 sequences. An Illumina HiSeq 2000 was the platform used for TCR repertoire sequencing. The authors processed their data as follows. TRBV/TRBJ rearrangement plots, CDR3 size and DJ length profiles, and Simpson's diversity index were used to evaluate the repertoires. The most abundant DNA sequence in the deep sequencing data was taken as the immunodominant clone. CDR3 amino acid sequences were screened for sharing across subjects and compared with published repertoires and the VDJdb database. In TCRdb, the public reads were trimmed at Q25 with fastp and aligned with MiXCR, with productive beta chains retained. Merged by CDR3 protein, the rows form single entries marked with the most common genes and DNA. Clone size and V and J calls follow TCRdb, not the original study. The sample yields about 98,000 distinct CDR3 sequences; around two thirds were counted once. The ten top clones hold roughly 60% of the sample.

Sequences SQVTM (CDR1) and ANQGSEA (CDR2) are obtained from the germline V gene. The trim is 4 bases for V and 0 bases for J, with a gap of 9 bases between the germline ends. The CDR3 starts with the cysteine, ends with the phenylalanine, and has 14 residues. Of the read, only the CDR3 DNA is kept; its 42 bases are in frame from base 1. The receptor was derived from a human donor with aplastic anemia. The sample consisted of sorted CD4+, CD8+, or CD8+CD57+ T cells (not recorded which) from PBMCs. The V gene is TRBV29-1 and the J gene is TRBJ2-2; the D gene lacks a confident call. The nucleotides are TGCAGCGTTGGACGAGGTGCGAACACCGGGGAGCTGTTTTTT. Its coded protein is CSVGRGANTGELFF.